The present entry profiles one T cell receptor (beta chain) with its context. Per the germline V gene, CDR1 is KGHSH and CDR2 is LQKENI. With 1 base clipped from V and 8 bases from J, the junction kept 12 bases outside the gene matches. The CDR3 runs 16 residues. The table came from immunoSEQ multiplex PCR; TCRdb's copy has only in-frame clones and leaves some out. The sample contains more than 300,000 clones, about nine tenths of which appear only once. Participants reported their clinical history, and cohort assignment relied on those reports. This sample is part of a study of blood T cell repertoires in COVID-19. Study summary: Collection of acute and convalescent COVID-19 samples took place in the United States, Italy and Spain. PBMCs, B-cell-depleted T cells, or T cells provided the cDNA or gDNA that made up the material.

This receptor was identified in a young man who had recovered from COVID-19. The sequenced material came from PBMCs or T cells enriched from blood (not recorded which). The chain combines TRBV18 with TRBJ1-2; 8 bases agree with TRBD1. Written as DNA, the CDR3 is TGTGCCAGCTCACCACAAAAGCCGGGACAGGAAAACGGCTACACCTTC. Translated: CASSPQKPGQENGYTF.